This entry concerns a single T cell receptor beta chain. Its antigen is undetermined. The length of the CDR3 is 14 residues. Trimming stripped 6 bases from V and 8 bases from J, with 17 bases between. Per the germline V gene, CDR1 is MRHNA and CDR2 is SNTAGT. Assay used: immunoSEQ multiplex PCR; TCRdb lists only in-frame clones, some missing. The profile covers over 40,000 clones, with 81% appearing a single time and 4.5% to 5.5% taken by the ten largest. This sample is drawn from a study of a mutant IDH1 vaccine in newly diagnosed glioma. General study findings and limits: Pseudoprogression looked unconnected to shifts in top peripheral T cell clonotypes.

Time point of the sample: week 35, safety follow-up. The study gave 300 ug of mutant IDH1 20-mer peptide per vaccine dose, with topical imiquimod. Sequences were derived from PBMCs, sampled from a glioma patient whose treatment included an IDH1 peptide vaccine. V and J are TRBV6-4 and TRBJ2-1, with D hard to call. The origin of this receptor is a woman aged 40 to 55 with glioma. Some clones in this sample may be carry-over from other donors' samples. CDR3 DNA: TGTGCCAGCAGCCCATTGGGGTCCGGAGATGAGCAGTTCTTC. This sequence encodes CASSPLGSGDEQFF.